Each of the 31 T cell receptor beta chains below was sequenced from the same sample in a study of long-term antiretroviral therapy in people with HIV. A v3.0 immunoSEQ assay was performed at survey level. The table came from immunoSEQ multiplex PCR; TCRdb's copy has only in-frame clones and leaves some out. The sample includes about 25,000 clones, approximately 86% of them seen just once. The sequenced sample was unsorted PBMCs, obtained 1.2 years after starting antiretroviral therapy. Every receptor here comes from a man in his fifties with HIV.

The V and J genes are TRBV5-6 and TRBJ2-3, with 7 bases identical to TRBD2. Germline V gene sequence: CDR1 SGHDT, CDR2 YYEEEE. Trimming at V came to 0 bases and at J to 4 bases, leaving 2 bases not matched to a gene. This CDR3 spans 14 amino acids. The CDR3 sequence is CASSLAGRADTQYF. The CDR3 nucleotides are TGTGCCAGCAGCTTGGCAGGGAGGGCAGATACGCAGTATTTT.

The chain links TRBV6-5 to TRBJ1-1; D is ambiguous. CDR1 MNHEY and CDR2 SVGAGI come from the germline V gene. V lost 2 bases to trimming and J lost 6 bases, with 7 bases between them. This CDR3 contains 12 residues. DNA of the CDR3: TGTGCCAGCAGTTACCAAGGGTCTGAAGCTTTCTTT. As protein: CASSYQGSEAFF.

The chain employs TRBV4-2 and TRBJ1-1; D is unresolved. Trimming shortened V by 4 bases and J by 0 bases, and 9 bases separated the two germline ends. Germline V gene data show CDR1 as LGHNA and CDR2 as YNFKEQ. The CDR3 is 14 amino acids. The CDR3 protein is CASSPPTVNTEAFF. The DNA of the CDR3 is TGTGCCAGCAGCCCGCCCACAGTGAACACTGAAGCTTTCTTT.

The chain uses TRBV6-5 and TRBJ2-7, with D tentatively TRBD2 (6 bases). Trimming removed 2 bases at V and 6 bases at J, with 14 bases between. Germline V CDR1 and CDR2: MNHEY, SVGAGI. CDR3 length: 14 amino acids. The CDR3 sequence: CASSYVEGSGEQYF. DNA for the CDR3: TGTGCCAGCAGTTACGTGGAGGGCAGCGGCGAGCAGTACTTC.

J is TRBJ1-1 and V is TRBV29-1; a weak D match, TRBD1 (6 bases). V was cut by 4 bases and J by 3 bases, with 9 bases left in between. The CDR3 has 12 residues. Germline CDR1 SQVTM, CDR2 ANQGSEA. CDR3 DNA sequence: TGCAGCGTTGTATCAGGGGACACTGAAGCTTTCTTT. This encodes CSVVSGDTEAFF.

The V gene is TRBV7-9, the J gene TRBJ1-1; D uncertain. V was shortened by 1 base and J by 1 base, with 10 bases between the two germline ends. Germline lookup yields CDR1 SEHNR and CDR2 FQNEAQ (reference sequence). This CDR3 has 15 residues. CDR3 coding DNA: TGTGCCAGCAGCTTAGTGCGGGATACGAACACTGAAGCTTTCTTT. Amino acid sequence: CASSLVRDTNTEAFF.

This clone was found a few times. The V call is TRBV14, the J call TRBJ1-1, with a weak D call TRBD1 (6 bases). This CDR3 has 13 residues. From germline, CDR1 is SGHDN and CDR2 FVKESK. The V and J ends lost 5 bases and 1 base respectively, with 8 bases between them. The CDR3 DNA reads TGTGCCAGCAGCTGGGGGGCGAACACTGAAGCTTTCTTT. Translated: CASSWGANTEAFF.

The chain carries TRBV28 and TRBJ2-3; D is ambiguous. V was trimmed by 0 bases and J by 4 bases, leaving 14 bases between them. The CDR3 spans 16 residues. The V gene's germline CDR1 is MDHEN and CDR2 SYDVKM. CDR3 residues: CASSLWGSSLPDTQYF. The CDR3 DNA is TGTGCCAGCAGTTTATGGGGGTCGAGTCTTCCAGATACGCAGTATTTT.

This sequence joins TRBV6-6 and TRBJ1-5, with a tentative D call TRBD1 (6 bases). CDR3 size: 16 residues. Trimming cost V 7 bases and J 2 bases, with 18 bases left between them. CDR1 MNHNY and CDR2 SVGAGI come from the germline V gene (reference sequence). This chain's CDR3 is CASIPSGGAGNQPQHF. The DNA for the CDR3 is TGTGCCAGCATTCCCTCGGGGGGGGCGGGCAATCAGCCCCAGCATTTT.

Points on this clone: This likely comes from a read error, as the CDR3 has no conserved phenylalanine or tryptophan at its end. Because the CDR3's place on the DNA is in doubt, the DNA is left out and the CDR3 is given as listed by TCRdb. The V and J genes are TRBV7-9 and TRBJ2-3. Ends included, the CDR3 has 8 residues. Germline-derived CDR1 and CDR2 are SEHNR and FQNEAQ (reference sequence). CDR3 protein: CASSPLGI.

In nucleotides, the CDR3 is TGTGCCAGCAGTCTACTATGGGGGGCACGAAATGAGCAGTTCTTC. As protein: CASSLLWGARNEQFF. The chain links TRBV27 to TRBJ2-1, with D tentatively TRBD1 or TRBD2 (6 bases each). With 5 bases removed from V and 7 bases from J, the gap between germline ends came to 18 bases. This CDR3 has 15 amino acids. Germline V gene data show CDR1 as MNHEY and CDR2 as SMNVEV (reference sequence).

Only one count was recorded for this clone. The chain is built from TRBV15 and TRBJ2-3, with D possibly matching TRBD2 (6 bases). The CDR3 consists of 16 residues. V gave up 4 bases and J gave up 2 bases, with 16 bases separating them. The germline CDR1 and CDR2 sequences are LNHNV and YYDKDF (reference sequence). The CDR3 reads CATSTERDSSTDTQYF. The CDR3 DNA sequence: TGTGCCACCAGCACGGAAAGGGACTCCTCCACAGATACGCAGTATTTT.

DNA for the CDR3: TGTGCCAGCAGCTTAGGGGGGGCCCCCACAGATACGCAGTATTTT. Protein sequence: CASSLGGAPTDTQYF. The rearrangement links TRBV13 to TRBJ2-3, with D maybe TRBD1 (6 bases). V was trimmed by 0 bases and J by 2 bases, leaving 9 bases between them. CDR3 length: 15 residues. The V gene's germline CDR1 is PRHDT and CDR2 FYEKMQ (reference sequence).

DNA for the CDR3: TGTGCCAGCAGTGAGGCGTGGGTGAAGACCCAGTACTTC. The encoded protein is CASSEAWVKTQYF. The chain couples TRBV2 to TRBJ2-5; D uncertain. Germline lookup yields CDR1 SNHLY and CDR2 FYNNEI. Trimming took off 3 bases at V and 6 bases at J, with 11 bases between the two ends. The CDR3 is made up of 13 amino acids.

This clone occurred once. This chain links TRBV2 with TRBJ1-5; D remains ambiguous. The CDR3 spans 14 residues. V was clipped by 6 bases and J by 5 bases, with 14 bases between them. CDR1 and CDR2 from the germline V gene are SNHLY and FYNNEI. This CDR3 reads CASSPTGEYQPQHF. As DNA, the CDR3 is TGTGCCAGCAGCCCTACCGGAGAGTATCAGCCCCAGCATTTT.

The chain employs TRBV29-1 and TRBJ2-2, with 8 nucleotides matching TRBD2. Germline trimming cut 7 bases from V and 3 bases from J; bases unmatched to any gene: 7. The germline gives CDR1 SQVTM, CDR2 ANQGSEA. The CDR3 has 14 residues. In nucleotides, the CDR3 is TGCAGCGGTCGGGGGGGAGGGGACACCGGGGAGCTGTTTTTT. It specifies CSGRGGGDTGELFF.

The gene calls are TRBV28 and TRBJ1-5, with 7 bases fitting TRBD1. CDR1 and CDR2 (germline): MDHEN, SYDVKM. J gave up 10 bases and V 7 bases, and 13 bases lay outside the gene matches. The CDR3 loop spans 14 amino acids. CDR3 loop: CASNLRRDSGPQHF. For the CDR3, the DNA is TGTGCCAGCAACCTGCGCCGGGACAGCGGACCCCAGCATTTT. Based on the CDR3 plus reference TRBV28 and TRBJ1-5, the full variable domain is DVKVTQSSRYLVKRTGEKVFLECVQDMDHENMFWYRQDPGLGLRLIYFSYDVKMKEKGDIPEGYSVSREKKERFSLILESASTNQTSMYLCASNLRRDSGPQHFGDGTRLSIL.

The genes are TRBV4-3 and TRBJ2-2; tentatively, D is TRBD1 or TRBD2 (5 bases each). From germline, CDR1 is LGHNA and CDR2 YSLEER. Trimming removed 3 bases at V and 5 bases at J, with 19 bases between. The CDR3 runs to 17 residues. CDR3 sequence (DNA): TGCGCCAGCAGCCAGGATAAGCGCGGGTGGGGGACCGGGGAGCTGTTTTTT. Encoded protein: CASSQDKRGWGTGELFF.

V is TRBV11-2 and J is TRBJ1-4; D is uncertain. The CDR3 is 11 amino acids. V gave up 5 bases and J gave up 6 bases, with 4 bases separating them. Germline CDR1 SGHAT, CDR2 FQNNGV. The CDR3 region is CASSPDEKLFF. The CDR3 nucleotides are TGTGCCAGCAGCCCCGATGAAAAACTGTTTTTT.

The chain recombines TRBV11-2 with TRBJ2-1; D might be TRBD2 (5 bases). This CDR3 is 15 amino acids long. The V gene lost 1 base and the J gene lost 0 bases, with 7 bases spanning the gap. Germline CDR1 is SGHAT and CDR2 is FQNNGV. The CDR3 DNA reads as TGTGCCAGCAGCTTAGCGGGGAGCTCCTACAATGAGCAGTTCTTC. As protein: CASSLAGSSYNEQFF.

The J gene is TRBJ1-6, the V gene TRBV2; D not certain. The CDR3 has 16 residues. CDR1 and CDR2 from the germline V gene are SNHLY and FYNNEI. Trimming stripped 1 base from V and 5 bases from J, with 12 bases between. The CDR3 here is CASSEDGPLNNSPLHF. CDR3 DNA: TGTGCCAGCAGTGAAGATGGACCGCTAAATAATTCACCCCTCCACTTT.

This rearrangement joins TRBV11-2 to TRBJ1-5; TRBD1 might be the D (5 bases). The CDR3 is made up of 13 amino acids. Trimming left V 4 bases short and J 1 base short, with 5 bases between. Germline lookup yields CDR1 SGHAT and CDR2 FQNNGV. The CDR3 DNA reads TGTGCCAGCAGCTGGGACAGCAATCAGCCCCAGCATTTT. The encoded protein is CASSWDSNQPQHF.

The chain carries TRBV30 and TRBJ1-5; the match to TRBD1 covers 9 bases. Germline trimming cut 4 bases from V and 1 base from J; bases unmatched to any gene: 14. Germline CDR1 GTSNPN, CDR2 SVGIG (reference sequence). The CDR3 runs 18 residues. Written as DNA, the CDR3 is TGTGCCTGGATATCACCGACAGGGGGGAAAATGAGCAATCAGCCCCAGCATTTT. Its protein product is CAWISPTGGKMSNQPQHF.

This clone was counted a single time. The chain uses TRBV7-8 and TRBJ2-3; 9 bases agree with TRBD1. This CDR3 has 15 residues. CDR1 and CDR2 from the germline V gene are SGHVS and FQNEAQ. V lost 3 bases to trimming and J lost 1 base; unmatched junction nucleotides: 2. The CDR3 here is CASSLTGGGTDTQYF. The CDR3, as DNA: TGTGCCAGCAGCTTGACAGGGGGAGGCACAGATACGCAGTATTTT.

J is TRBJ2-7 and V is TRBV7-2; TRBD2 matches at 7 bases. CDR1 SGHTA and CDR2 FQGNSA come from the germline V gene. V lost 5 bases to trimming and J lost 6 bases; unmatched junction nucleotides: 16. There are 16 residues in the CDR3. The CDR3 sequence is CASSPPWGGSQGEQYF. The CDR3 DNA sequence: TGTGCCAGCAGCCCGCCGTGGGGGGGTTCTCAAGGCGAGCAGTACTTC.

This clone was counted once. The chain links TRBV19 to TRBJ1-1; TRBD1 is a possible D gene (6 bases). The CDR3 runs to 12 residues. V lost 9 bases, J lost 5 bases, and 13 bases lay in between. Germline assignment: CDR1 LNHDA and CDR2 SQIVND (reference sequence). In nucleotides, the CDR3 is TGTGCCAGCGGGGGCGGATATACTGAAGCTTTCTTT. Amino acid sequence: CASGGGYTEAFF.

This clone has only one observation. This chain links TRBV19 with TRBJ2-3, with D perhaps TRBD1 (5 bases). The CDR3 consists of 13 residues. Germline V CDR1 and CDR2: LNHDA, SQIVND (reference sequence). With 1 base removed from V and 6 bases from J, the gap between germline ends came to 8 bases. The CDR3 protein is CASSIVRGDTQYF. The CDR3 DNA reads TGTGCCAGTAGTATAGTTAGGGGCGATACGCAGTATTTT.

This chain links TRBV5-1 with TRBJ2-3; 9 bases agree with TRBD1. V lost 2 bases and J lost 3; bases outside the gene matches: 7. The CDR3 has 16 amino acids. CDR1 is SGHRS, CDR2 YFSETQ, per germline. The CDR3 DNA is TGCGCCAGCAGCTTAATACAGGGGGCGCGAACAGATACGCAGTATTTT. It codes for CASSLIQGARTDTQYF.

This clone was found a few times. CDR3: CASSYRTNTEAFF. CDR3 DNA: TGCGCCAGCAGTTACAGGACAAACACTGAAGCTTTCTTT. The chain recombines TRBV10-2 with TRBJ1-1, with a possible D match to TRBD1 (5 bases). CDR3 length: 13 residues. V was cut by 5 bases and J by 2 bases, with 9 bases left in between. Germline V gene sequence: CDR1 WSHSY, CDR2 SAAADI.

The chain combines TRBV7-9 with TRBJ1-6; no definite D call. The CDR3 loop spans 13 amino acids. The V and J ends lost 1 base and 7 bases respectively, with 5 bases between them. Germline V CDR1 and CDR2: SEHNR, FQNEAQ (reference sequence). The CDR3 DNA reads as TGTGCCAGCAGCTTAGGCTCCAATTCACCCCTCCACTTT. Encoded protein: CASSLGSNSPLHF.

This clone was seen a single time. This sequence joins TRBV6-6 and TRBJ1-1; D is undetermined. V lost 0 bases, J lost 4 bases, and 3 bases lay in between. Germline lookup yields CDR1 MNHNY and CDR2 SVGAGI (reference sequence). This CDR3 comprises 12 residues. The CDR3 here is CASSYSSTEAFF. The CDR3 nucleotides read TGTGCCAGCAGTTACTCCAGCACTGAAGCTTTCTTT.